This T cell receptor (beta chain) is drawn from a study of blood T cell repertoires in COVID-19. V lost 6 bases and J 7 bases, leaving 16 bases between the germline ends. This CDR3 has 13 amino acids. The germline CDR1 and CDR2 sequences are MNHEY and SVGAGI. TCRdb's table, derived via immunoSEQ multiplex PCR, lists solely in-frame clones and lacks some. The sample holds 130,000 to 150,000 clones, around 79% seen once. This sequence originates from a woman in her 70s with COVID-19, enrolled during active disease. The source material was peripheral blood. This chain joins TRBV6-5 and TRBJ2-7, with D maybe TRBD2 (5 bases). CDR3 amino acids: CASSSGPSGEQYF. In DNA, the CDR3 is TGTGCCAGCAGCAGCGGACCCTCGGGGGAGCAGTACTTC.